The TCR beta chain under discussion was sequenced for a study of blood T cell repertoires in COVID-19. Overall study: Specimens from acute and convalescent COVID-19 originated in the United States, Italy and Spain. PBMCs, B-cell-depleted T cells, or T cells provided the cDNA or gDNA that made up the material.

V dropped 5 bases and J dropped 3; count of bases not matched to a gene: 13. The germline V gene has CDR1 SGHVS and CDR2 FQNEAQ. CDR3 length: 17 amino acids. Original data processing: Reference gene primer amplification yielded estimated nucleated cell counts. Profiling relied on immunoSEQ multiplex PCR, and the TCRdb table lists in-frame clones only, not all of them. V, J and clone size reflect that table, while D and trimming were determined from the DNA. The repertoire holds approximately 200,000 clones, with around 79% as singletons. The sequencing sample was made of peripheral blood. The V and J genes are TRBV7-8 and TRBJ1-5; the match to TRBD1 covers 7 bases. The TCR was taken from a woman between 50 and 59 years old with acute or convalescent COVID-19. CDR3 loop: CASSLTRWTGYNQPQHF. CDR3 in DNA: TGTGCCAGCAGCCTAACCCGGTGGACAGGATACAATCAGCCCCAGCATTTT.